This T cell receptor beta chain appears in the sequencing data of a study of cytomegalovirus exposure and HLA in healthy donors. Whole-study findings and limits: Highest at DRB1 and lowest at HLA-C, TCR association rates differed among HLA loci in a later analysis. A later analysis reportedly found that, within productive TCRs, an Asian-associated ancestry cluster had fewer N-insertions than the mean observed across the approximately 700 donors. According to the study, around 160 TCR beta chains were cytomegalovirus-associated.

Primers included in the PCR were 60 Vbeta and 13 Jbeta primers. Here immunoSEQ multiplex PCR was the method, and the copy in TCRdb shows in-frame clones only, minus some. This sample yields 150,000 to 200,000 clones, of which over 80% are seen a single time; roughly 6.2% belongs to the top ten. To note about this clone: Its target is not known.

The receptor was isolated from a male donor in good health and CMV-seropositive. The sequenced material came from PBMCs.

CDR3 protein: CAIRGASGNQETQYF. CDR3 nucleotides: TGTGCCATCAGGGGGGCTAGCGGCAATCAAGAGACCCAGTACTTC. J is TRBJ2-5 and V is TRBV6-5, with D perhaps given as TRBD1 or TRBD2 (7 bases each). Trimming took 10 bases from V and 2 from J, leaving 20 bases between them. The CDR3 is made up of 15 amino acids. Germline CDR1 MNHEY, CDR2 SVGAGI.